These T cell receptor beta chains were read from a single sample in a study of T cell repertoires in cytomegalovirus infection. TCRdb used MiXCR to reprocess the reads, holding one entry per CDR3 protein. In the table there are about 190,000 distinct CDR3 sequences, approximately 30% of which are singletons. Sequences were obtained from PBMCs. The receptors here all came from a human donor in good health (CMV status not recorded). Some clones in this sample may be carry-over from other donors' samples. Each CDR3 is given with its conserved first and last residue. A D gene is named only where the DNA matches it firmly. Size tells how often a clone was seen (once, few, many) or the class of an expanded clone, and some rows leave it out.

J gene: TRBJ2-5
clone size: -
D gene: TRBD1
V gene: TRBV11-2
CDR3 DNA: TGTGCCAGCAGCTCGCCGGGACAGGAACAAGAGACCCAGTACTTC
CDR3 protein: CASSSPGQEQETQYF

J gene: TRBJ1-6
clone size: few
D gene: -
V gene: TRBV11-3
CDR3 DNA: TGTGCCAGCAGCCCGGGGGAAGGAGAAGAGTCACCCCTCCACTTT
CDR3 protein: CASSPGEGEESPLHF

J gene: TRBJ1-2
clone size: -
D gene: TRBD1
V gene: TRBV18
CDR3 DNA: TGTGCCAGCTCACCTGCAAGAAGGACAGGGAACTATGGCTACACCTTC
CDR3 protein: CASSPARRTGNYGYTF

J gene: TRBJ1-1
clone size: -
D gene: -
V gene: TRBV11-3
CDR3 DNA: TGTGCCAGCAGCTTAGGGAGTGACAATGAAGCTTTCTTT
CDR3 protein: CASSLGSDNEAFF

J gene: TRBJ2-2
clone size: many
D gene: -
V gene: TRBV29-1
CDR3 DNA: TGCAGCGGTGGCAAAGGAACCGGGGAGCTGTTTTTT
CDR3 protein: CSGGKGTGELFF

J gene: TRBJ2-7
clone size: once
D gene: -
V gene: TRBV9
CDR3 DNA: TGTGCCAGCAGCGCGACCGGGGAGCAGTACTTC
CDR3 protein: CASSATGEQYF

J gene: TRBJ1-6
clone size: few
D gene: -
V gene: TRBV6-1
CDR3 DNA: TGTGCCAGCAGTGAAGCGCTAGGCTCCTATAATTCACCCCTCCACTTT
CDR3 protein: CASSEALGSYNSPLHF

J gene: TRBJ2-5
clone size: -
D gene: TRBD2
V gene: TRBV28
CDR3 DNA: TGTGCCAGCAGTCCATGGACTAGCGGGGACCAAGAGACCCAGTACTTC
CDR3 protein: CASSPWTSGDQETQYF

J gene: TRBJ1-5
clone size: -
D gene: TRBD1
V gene: TRBV12-3/TRBV12-4
CDR3 DNA: TGTGCCAGCACCCTGACAGGGGACCGGCCCCAGCATTTT
CDR3 protein: CASTLTGDRPQHF

J gene: TRBJ2-3
clone size: -
D gene: -
V gene: TRBV11-2
CDR3 DNA: TGTGCCAGCAGCTTACAGGGTCTGAGCACAGATACGCAGTATTTT
CDR3 protein: CASSLQGLSTDTQYF

J gene: TRBJ2-5
clone size: -
D gene: -
V gene: TRBV6-5
CDR3 DNA: TGTGCCAGCAGTTGGCGACAGGCTGGAGAGACCCAGTACTTC
CDR3 protein: CASSWRQAGETQYF

J gene: TRBJ1-1
clone size: few
D gene: TRBD1
V gene: TRBV5-1
CDR3 DNA: TGCGCCAGCAGCAAGGGACAGGGGAAGACTGAAGCTTTCTTT
CDR3 protein: CASSKGQGKTEAFF

J gene: TRBJ2-1
clone size: -
D gene: -
V gene: TRBV12-3/TRBV12-4
CDR3 DNA: TGTGCCAGCCAAGAGGGGTATGAGCAGTTCTTC
CDR3 protein: CASQEGYEQFF

J gene: TRBJ2-7
clone size: few
D gene: -
V gene: TRBV5-5
CDR3 DNA: TGTGCCAGCAGCTTCCTACAGGGCCTCTCCTACGAGCAGTACTTC
CDR3 protein: CASSFLQGLSYEQYF

J gene: TRBJ1-2
clone size: many
D gene: TRBD1
V gene: TRBV7-6
CDR3 DNA: TGTGCCAGCAGCTTGGACGACAGGGGCTATGGCTACACCTTC
CDR3 protein: CASSLDDRGYGYTF

J gene: TRBJ1-1
clone size: few
D gene: -
V gene: TRBV11-2
CDR3 DNA: TGTGCCAGCAGCTTGCCTACAGGGAGCACTGAAGCTTTCTTT
CDR3 protein: CASSLPTGSTEAFF

J gene: TRBJ2-5
clone size: -
D gene: TRBD1
V gene: TRBV12-3/TRBV12-4
CDR3 DNA: TGTGCCAGCACCATAGGCACAGGGGGACGGGAGACCCAGTACTTC
CDR3 protein: CASTIGTGGRETQYF

J gene: TRBJ2-2
clone size: once
D gene: -
V gene: TRBV19
CDR3 DNA: TGTGCCAGCGTTCCGAGGGTTGCCGGGGAGCTGTTTTTT
CDR3 protein: CASVPRVAGELFF

J gene: TRBJ1-1
clone size: -
D gene: -
V gene: TRBV5-1
CDR3 DNA: TGCGCCAGCAGCCGGGACCAGAACACTGAAGCTTTCTTT
CDR3 protein: CASSRDQNTEAFF

J gene: TRBJ2-1
clone size: -
D gene: -
V gene: TRBV19
CDR3 DNA: TGTGCCAGTAGTATTTCTGTTTCGAGCAATGAGCAGTTCTTC
CDR3 protein: CASSISVSSNEQFF

J gene: TRBJ2-5
clone size: few
D gene: TRBD2
V gene: TRBV20-1
CDR3 DNA: TGCAGTGCGCACACTAGCGGGGCCACCCAAGAGACCCAGTACTTC
CDR3 protein: CSAHTSGATQETQYF

J gene: TRBJ2-1
clone size: -
D gene: -
V gene: TRBV19
CDR3 DNA: TGTGCCAGTAGTCTCCCGATACGGGGGTGGGATGAGCAGTTCTTC
CDR3 protein: CASSLPIRGWDEQFF

J gene: TRBJ2-3
clone size: few
D gene: -
V gene: TRBV7-2
CDR3 DNA: TGTGCCAGCAGCGAAGACAGTGGGAACACAGATACGCAGTATTTT
CDR3 protein: CASSEDSGNTDTQYF

J gene: TRBJ2-5
clone size: -
D gene: -
V gene: TRBV20-1
CDR3 DNA: TGCAGTGACCAGGGGGGAGCGGGACAAGAGACCCAGTACTTC
CDR3 protein: CSDQGGAGQETQYF

J gene: TRBJ1-5
clone size: many
D gene: TRBD1
V gene: TRBV12-3/TRBV12-4
CDR3 DNA: TGTGCCAGCAGTTTCGACACAGGGGGCAATCAGCCCCAGCATTTT
CDR3 protein: CASSFDTGGNQPQHF

J gene: TRBJ1-2
clone size: few
D gene: -
V gene: TRBV13
CDR3 DNA: TGTGCCAGCAGCTCCCAGGGTTCTGGCTATGGCTACACCTTC
CDR3 protein: CASSSQGSGYGYTF

J gene: TRBJ1-5
clone size: -
D gene: -
V gene: TRBV12-3/TRBV12-4
CDR3 DNA: TGTGCCAGCAGTGCCCGGTGGACAGCCCTAAATCAGCCCCAGCATTTT
CDR3 protein: CASSARWTALNQPQHF

J gene: TRBJ2-1
clone size: few
D gene: TRBD1
V gene: TRBV27
CDR3 DNA: TGTGCCAGCAGTTTAAGACGGACAGGGGACACCTACAATGAGCAGTTCTTC
CDR3 protein: CASSLRRTGDTYNEQFF

J gene: TRBJ2-3
clone size: -
D gene: TRBD1
V gene: TRBV12-3/TRBV12-4
CDR3 DNA: TGTGCCAGCAGCGCTTGGACAGGGGGCTCGGATACGCAGTATTTT
CDR3 protein: CASSAWTGGSDTQYF

J gene: TRBJ2-3
clone size: -
D gene: TRBD1
V gene: TRBV29-1
CDR3 DNA: TGCAGCACGCGGACAGGGCTCAGCACAGATACGCAGTATTTT
CDR3 protein: CSTRTGLSTDTQYF

J gene: TRBJ1-5
clone size: once
D gene: -
V gene: TRBV5-6
CDR3 DNA: TGTGCCAGCAGCTCTCGGGACGGCAGAGATCAGCCCCAGCATTTT
CDR3 protein: CASSSRDGRDQPQHF

J gene: TRBJ1-1
clone size: -
D gene: -
V gene: TRBV7-8
CDR3 DNA: TGTGCCAGCAGCTTAGCGCAGGGAGCCACTGAAGCTTTCTTT
CDR3 protein: CASSLAQGATEAFF

J gene: TRBJ1-2
clone size: -
D gene: TRBD1
V gene: TRBV19
CDR3 DNA: TGTGCCAGTAGTCCCCGGGACAGGACCCTTTATGGCTACACCTTC
CDR3 protein: CASSPRDRTLYGYTF

J gene: TRBJ1-6
clone size: few
D gene: TRBD1
V gene: TRBV7-9
CDR3 DNA: TGTGCCAGCAGCTCCCCGGGACAGTCTAGGACCCTCCACTTT
CDR3 protein: CASSSPGQSRTLHF

J gene: TRBJ1-1
clone size: -
D gene: -
V gene: TRBV20-1
CDR3 DNA: TGCAGTGCTAGTGATGGGGGGTACACTGAAGCTTTCTTT
CDR3 protein: CSASDGGYTEAFF

J gene: TRBJ2-3
clone size: -
D gene: TRBD2
V gene: TRBV6-2/TRBV6-3
CDR3 DNA: TGTGCCAGCCAATTAGCGGGGGCTAGCACAGATACGCAGTATTTT
CDR3 protein: CASQLAGASTDTQYF

J gene: TRBJ2-1
clone size: -
D gene: -
V gene: TRBV12-3/TRBV12-4
CDR3 DNA: TGTGCCAGCAGTCCGACTAGGGGGGGGTGCCTCAATGAGCAGTTCTTC
CDR3 protein: CASSPTRGGCLNEQFF

J gene: TRBJ2-5
clone size: many
D gene: TRBD2
V gene: TRBV2
CDR3 DNA: TGTGCCAGCAGTGAAGAAACTAGCGGAGAGGGGGAGACCCAGTACTTC
CDR3 protein: CASSEETSGEGETQYF

J gene: TRBJ2-7
clone size: -
D gene: -
V gene: TRBV9
CDR3 DNA: TGTGCCAGCAGCGTGGGGCAGGGGCCCTACGAGCAGTACTTC
CDR3 protein: CASSVGQGPYEQYF

J gene: TRBJ2-2
clone size: few
D gene: TRBD1
V gene: TRBV15
CDR3 DNA: TGTGCCACCAGCAGAACCTGGTCAGGGGGCAACACCGGGGAGCTGTTTTTT
CDR3 protein: CATSRTWSGGNTGELFF

J gene: TRBJ2-3
clone size: many
D gene: -
V gene: TRBV2
CDR3 DNA: TGTGCCGGGGGTAGAGATACGCAGTATTTT
CDR3 protein: CAGGRDTQYF

J gene: TRBJ2-1
clone size: -
D gene: -
V gene: TRBV6-1
CDR3 DNA: TGTGTCAGCAGTGAATGGAGCAATGAGCAGTTCTTC
CDR3 protein: CVSSEWSNEQFF

J gene: TRBJ2-2
clone size: -
D gene: -
V gene: TRBV20-1
CDR3 DNA: TGCAGTGCTAGAGAACCTTATTCTGAGGTCTTTCTTAACACCGGGGAGCTGTTTTTT
CDR3 protein: CSAREPYSEVFLNTGELFF

J gene: TRBJ2-5
clone size: -
D gene: TRBD1
V gene: TRBV5-5
CDR3 DNA: TGTGCCAGCAGCTTTCGACAGGGGGCCTTCCAAGAGACCCAGTACTTC
CDR3 protein: CASSFRQGAFQETQYF

J gene: TRBJ2-1
clone size: -
D gene: TRBD2
V gene: TRBV7-2
CDR3 DNA: TGTGCCAGCAGCTCCCCGGGACTAGCTCAATACGAGCAGTTCTTC
CDR3 protein: CASSSPGLAQYEQFF

J gene: TRBJ2-5
clone size: many
D gene: TRBD1
V gene: TRBV7-2
CDR3 DNA: TGTGCCAGCAGCCGCGGACAGGGGCGAGCCGTTGGGGACTTC
CDR3 protein: CASSRGQGRAVGDF